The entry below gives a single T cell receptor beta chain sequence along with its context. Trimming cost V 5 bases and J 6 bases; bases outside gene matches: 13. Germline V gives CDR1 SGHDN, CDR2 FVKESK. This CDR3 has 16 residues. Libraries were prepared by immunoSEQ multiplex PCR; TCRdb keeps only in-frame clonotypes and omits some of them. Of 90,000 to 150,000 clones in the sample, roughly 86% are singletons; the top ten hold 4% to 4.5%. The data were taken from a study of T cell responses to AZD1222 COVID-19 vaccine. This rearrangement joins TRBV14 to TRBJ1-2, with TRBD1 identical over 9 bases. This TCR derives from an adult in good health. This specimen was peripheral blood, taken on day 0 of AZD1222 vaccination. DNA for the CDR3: TGTGCCAGCAGCAAATGGGGACAGGGAACGAAAAATGGCTACACCTTC. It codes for CASSKWGQGTKNGYTF.